This T cell receptor beta chain was documented in a study of T-cell reconstitution after alpha-beta-depleted transplantation in children (dated by TCRdb to about 2016). About the investigation overall: The study quantitatively tracked T-cell immune reconstitution after TCRalphabeta/CD19-depleted allogeneic hematopoietic cell transplantation in children using TCR repertoire profiling.

From the germline V gene (reference sequence), CDR1 is MNHEY and CDR2 is SMNVEV. V was cut back by 6 bases and J by 1 base, leaving a gap of 6 bases between them. Counted from cysteine to phenylalanine, this CDR3 has 12 amino acids. Only CDR3 DNA is held: 36 bases, read in frame from base 1. Ten or more counts support this clonotype. Its specific antigen is unknown. Per-nucleotide qualities are absent, and no much larger clonotype sits a single base away. Libraries were built with PCR. The sequencing machine was an Illumina HiSeq 2500. TCR libraries were prepared with molecular barcoding, using unique molecular identifiers to normalize TCRbeta repertoire quantification. TCRdb trimmed the raw reads at Q25, called clones with MiXCR and kept productive beta chains. Rows are combined by CDR3 protein, so each entry shows the most common genes and DNA. This sample lists approximately 490,000 distinct CDR3 sequences; approximately 12% were detected once. The ten largest account for around 5.6% of the sample.

Recombination joined TRBV27 with TRBJ1-2; the D segment could be TRBD1, given 5 matching bases. The sequencing here drew on PBMCs from the stem cell graft donor, taken from the stem cell graft. The receptor comes from a human donor who donated a stem cell graft to a child with combined immunodeficiency. The DNA sequence is as follows: TGTGCCAGCAGAAGGGGTAACTATGGCTACACCTTC. It codes for CASRRGNYGYTF.